This T cell receptor beta chain was observed in a study of T cell responses to AZD1222 COVID-19 vaccine. About this clone: Its antigen is unidentified.

Study findings and constraints: The donor group comprised mostly white British people and more females; the analysis possibly underestimated clonal diversity. Two AZD1222 administrations were followed by greater Spike-specific TCR breadth and depth.

The CDR3 loop spans 17 amino acids. Germline trimming cut 4 bases from V and 2 bases from J; bases unmatched to any gene: 7. Germline V gene sequence: CDR1 MNHNS, CDR2 SASEGT. Sequencing used immunoSEQ multiplex PCR; TCRdb keeps in-frame clones, though not all of them. The table lists 200,000 or so clones, around 87% of them singletons. The clonotype originates from an adult in good health. The chain uses TRBV6-1 and TRBJ2-7; 14 bases fit TRBD2. The sample consisted of peripheral blood, taken on day 0 of MenACWY control vaccination. Here the CDR3 reads CASSGLAGGPGTYEQYF. In nucleotides, the CDR3 is TGTGCCAGCAGTGGACTAGCGGGAGGGCCGGGGACCTACGAGCAGTACTTC.